These 31 T cell receptor beta chains came from one sample sequenced in a study of cytotoxic CD8 clonotypes in ibrutinib-treated CLL. Sequencing used immunoSEQ multiplex PCR; TCRdb keeps in-frame clones, though not all of them. The repertoire includes about 330,000 clones, under 70% of them detected once, and under 8% sits in the top ten. The input for sequencing was PBMCs, taken after 36 months of ibrutinib treatment. Source of these receptors: a human donor with chronic lymphocytic leukemia.

This clone was seen just once. The rearrangement links TRBV27 to TRBJ2-3; TRBD1 matches at 9 bases. There are 16 residues in the CDR3. Germline V CDR1 and CDR2: MNHEY, SMNVEV (reference sequence). The V and J ends lost 5 bases and 0 bases, in that order; junction bases with no gene match: 6. CDR3 nucleotides: TGTGCCAGCAGTCCCTGGACAGGGGAAAGCACAGATACGCAGTATTTT. Translated, it gives CASSPWTGESTDTQYF.

V gene TRBV25-1 combines with J gene TRBJ2-1, with no clear D. The CDR3 totals 11 residues. The V end lost 7 bases, the J end lost 10 bases, and 11 bases lay between the germline ends. The V gene's germline CDR1 is MGHDK and CDR2 SYGVNS. DNA for the CDR3: TGTGCCAGCAAGTCCCTTTCGGAGCAGTTCTTC. Amino acid sequence: CASKSLSEQFF.

In nucleotides, the CDR3 is TGTGCCAGCAGCGTGACTAGCGCAAGCTCCTACAATGAGCAGTTCTTC. Protein: CASSVTSASSYNEQFF. The rearrangement uses TRBV9 and TRBJ2-1, with 8 bases that match TRBD2. The CDR3 has 16 residues. Trimming removed 2 bases from V and 0 bases from J; junction bases left unmatched: 4. The V gene's germline CDR1 is SGDLS and CDR2 YYNGEE.

This rearrangement joins TRBV6-5 to TRBJ1-5; D not resolved. The V gene lost 4 bases and the J gene lost 9 bases, with 13 bases spanning the gap. The CDR3 has 13 amino acids. Germline V gene lookup returns CDR1 MNHEY and CDR2 SVGAGI. In DNA, the CDR3 is TGTGCCAGCAGTTTATCTCCGGTGGCGCCCCAGCATTTT. Its translation is CASSLSPVAPQHF.

The chain employs TRBV19 and TRBJ2-7, with D hard to call. Germline CDR1 reads LNHDA; CDR2 reads SQIVND (reference sequence). V was clipped by 6 bases and J by 4 bases, with 13 bases between them. CDR3 length: 13 residues. The CDR3 region is CASSVRLVYEQYF. The CDR3, as DNA: TGTGCCAGTAGCGTCAGGTTGGTGTACGAGCAGTACTTC. Based on the CDR3 plus reference TRBV19 and TRBJ2-7, the full variable domain is DGGITQSPKYLFRKEGQNVTLSCEQNLNHDAMYWYRQDPGQGLRLIYYSQIVNDFQKGDIAEGYSVSREKKESFPLTVTSAQKNPTAFYLCASSVRLVYEQYFGPGTRLTVT.

In nucleotides, the CDR3 is TGTGCCAGCAGCGGGGGTCCAGGAGAAGAGACCCAGTACTTC. Amino acids: CASSGGPGEETQYF. The V call is TRBV25-1, the J call TRBJ2-5, with a weak D call TRBD2 (6 bases). The CDR3 spans 14 residues. CDR1 is MGHDK, CDR2 SYGVNS, per germline. V gave up 6 bases and J gave up 3 bases, with 14 bases separating them.

The genes are TRBV5-1 and TRBJ1-2, with unresolved D. V was pared by 10 bases and J by 4 bases, with 14 bases between. Per germline, CDR1 SGHRS and CDR2 YFSETQ. This CDR3 contains 12 residues. CDR3: CARTPRAYGYTF. DNA of the CDR3: TGCGCCCGAACACCTAGGGCCTATGGCTACACCTTC. Using reference TRBV5-1 and TRBJ1-2 for the parts outside the CDR3, the full variable domain is KAGVTQTPRYLIKTRGQQVTLSCSPISGHRSVSWYQQTPGQGLQFLFEYFSETQRNKGNFPGRFSGRQFSNSRSEMNVSTLELGDSALYLCARTPRAYGYTFGSGTRLTVV.

This chain links TRBV27 with TRBJ1-2; perhaps TRBD1 as D (5 bases). The germline V gene has CDR1 MNHEY and CDR2 SMNVEV (reference sequence). V lost 6 bases, J lost 5 bases, and 16 bases lay in between. This CDR3 comprises 14 residues. In DNA, the CDR3 is TGTGCCAGCAGCCCGCAGGGAAGGGATTATGGCTACACCTTC. It is translated as CASSPQGRDYGYTF.

V usage is TRBV9 and J usage is TRBJ2-1; D gene unclear. V lost 0 bases and J lost 0, with 7 bases in between. The CDR3 totals 15 residues. The germline V gene has CDR1 SGDLS and CDR2 YYNGEE. CDR3 amino acids: CASSVVVASYNEQFF. The DNA for the CDR3 is TGTGCCAGCAGCGTAGTGGTAGCCTCCTACAATGAGCAGTTCTTC.

The V call is TRBV27, the J call TRBJ2-7; possible D gene TRBD1, 5 bases. The CDR3 is 15 amino acids. Germline V gene sequence: CDR1 MNHEY, CDR2 SMNVEV (reference sequence). The V gene lost 6 bases and the J gene lost 6 bases, with 21 bases spanning the gap. The CDR3 region is CASSYTGVLASEQYF. CDR3 coding DNA: TGTGCCAGCAGCTACACAGGTGTGTTGGCCTCCGAGCAGTACTTC.

This clone was counted a few times. This sequence joins TRBV5-1 and TRBJ2-7; D may correspond to TRBD1 or TRBD2 (5 bases each). V was trimmed by 0 bases and J by 5 bases, leaving 15 bases between them. The CDR3 is 15 residues long. CDR1 is SGHRS and CDR2 is YFSETQ in the germline V gene. In DNA form, the CDR3 reads TGCGCCAGCAGCTTGGAAACCGGGACGTCCAACGAGCAGTACTTC. This encodes CASSLETGTSNEQYF.

The chain carries TRBV19 and TRBJ1-5, with D unclear. Germline lookup yields CDR1 LNHDA and CDR2 SQIVND (reference sequence). The V gene lost 5 bases and the J gene lost 0 bases, with 11 bases spanning the gap. The CDR3 is 15 residues long. The CDR3, as DNA: TGTGCCAGTAGTTACAGCGGTTATAGCAATCAGCCCCAGCATTTT. Translation gives CASSYSGYSNQPQHF.

This clone was detected only once. The chain employs TRBV7-2 and TRBJ2-7, with 11 bases aligning to TRBD1. J lost 2 bases, V lost 1 base, and 1 base had no gene match. CDR1 and CDR2 (germline): SGHTA, FQGNSA. CDR3 length equals 15 residues. CDR3 protein: CASSLVGQGAYEQYF. CDR3 DNA sequence: TGTGCCAGCAGCTTAGTGGGACAGGGGGCCTACGAGCAGTACTTC.

The V and J genes are TRBV5-8 and TRBJ1-2; D unresolved. V dropped 0 bases and J dropped 7 bases, with 10 bases sitting between them. This CDR3 is built from 13 residues. Germline V gene lookup returns CDR1 SGHTS and CDR2 YDEGEE. Written as DNA, the CDR3 is TGTGCCAGCAGCTTGGGTAGGGAACGTGGCTACACCTTC. Amino acids: CASSLGRERGYTF.

In DNA, the CDR3 is TGCAGCGCCGCGGCAGGGGGCTCGTACGAGCAGTACTTC. Amino acids: CSAAAGGSYEQYF. The rearrangement links TRBV29-1 to TRBJ2-7; 8 bases agree with TRBD1. The V gene's germline CDR1 is SQVTM and CDR2 ANQGSEA. With 7 bases clipped from V and 4 bases from J, the junction kept 9 bases outside the gene matches. This CDR3 has 13 residues.

This chain uses TRBV5-1 with TRBJ2-7; D possibly uses TRBD1 or TRBD2 (5 bases each). Germline lookup yields CDR1 SGHRS and CDR2 YFSETQ. There are 14 residues in the CDR3. The V end was cut by 0 bases, the J end by 4 bases, with 11 bases between. CDR3 residues: CASSLVGVIYEQYF. The CDR3 nucleotides are TGCGCCAGCAGCTTGGTGGGGGTAATTTACGAGCAGTACTTC. The full variable domain, completed using reference TRBV5-1 and TRBJ2-7, is KAGVTQTPRYLIKTRGQQVTLSCSPISGHRSVSWYQQTPGQGLQFLFEYFSETQRNKGNFPGRFSGRQFSNSRSEMNVSTLELGDSALYLCASSLVGVIYEQYFGPGTRLTVT.

Only a few counts were recorded for this clone. The chain uses TRBV2 and TRBJ2-6, with 8 bases that match TRBD2. This CDR3 has 15 amino acids. CDR1 is SNHLY, CDR2 FYNNEI, per germline. With V trimmed by 11 bases and J by 0 bases, 6 bases remained unmatched. The CDR3 protein is CASGGGPSGANVLTF. CDR3 DNA sequence: TGTGCCTCCGGGGGGGGGCCCTCTGGGGCCAACGTCCTGACTTTC. The full variable domain, in which reference TRBV2 and TRBJ2-6 provide the parts outside the CDR3, is EPEVTQTPSHQVTQMGQEVILRCVPISNHLYFYWYRQILGQKVEFLVSFYNNEISEKSEIFDDQFSVERPDGSNFTLKIRSTKLEDSAMYFCASGGGPSGANVLTFGAGSRLTVL.

The chain employs TRBV29-1 and TRBJ2-5, with D perhaps TRBD1 or TRBD2 (5 bases each). V gave up 7 bases and J gave up 4 bases, with 13 bases separating them. The germline V gene has CDR1 SQVTM and CDR2 ANQGSEA. The CDR3 is 12 residues long. The CDR3 DNA is TGCAGCGGTCGACGGGGACCAGAGACCCAGTACTTC. This gives the protein CSGRRGPETQYF. The full variable domain, its missing parts supplied by reference TRBV29-1 and TRBJ2-5, is SAVISQKPSRDICQRGTSLTIQCQVDSQVTMMFWYRQQPGQSLTLIATANQGSEATYESGFVIDKFPISRPNLTFSTLTVSNMSPEDSSIYLCSGRRGPETQYFGPGTRLLVL.

This clone was detected many times. J is TRBJ1-6 and V is TRBV6-5; tentative D call: TRBD1 (5 bases). CDR3 size: 16 residues. V was shortened by 2 bases and J by 7 bases, with 15 bases between the two germline ends. Per the germline V gene, CDR1 is MNHEY and CDR2 is SVGAGI. The CDR3 reads CASSYGIDRFNSPLHF. CDR3 nucleotides: TGTGCCAGCAGTTACGGGATCGACAGATTCAATTCACCCCTCCACTTT.

The chain employs TRBV11-2 and TRBJ2-7; 8 bases line up with TRBD1. The CDR3 spans 16 residues. V gave up 7 bases and J gave up 2 bases; unmatched junction bases: 13. Germline V gives CDR1 SGHAT, CDR2 FQNNGV. CDR3 loop: CASTTLPGQATYEQYF. CDR3 nucleotide sequence: TGTGCCAGCACCACCTTACCGGGACAGGCAACCTACGAGCAGTACTTC.

This clone was seen once. The chain has TRBV10-1 and TRBJ2-3; D might be TRBD2 (6 bases). CDR3 length equals 16 residues. CDR1 is WNHNN, CDR2 SYGVQD, per germline (reference sequence). Between the trimmed V and J ends, which lost 4 bases and 2 bases, there was a span of 16 bases. Here the CDR3 DNA reads TGCGCCAGCAGTGGGCCAAAGGCTAGCGTCACAGATACGCAGTATTTT. Protein product: CASSGPKASVTDTQYF.

The chain is built from TRBV9 and TRBJ1-2; TRBD1 matches 10 bases. The CDR3 runs to 15 residues. With V trimmed by 3 bases and J by 8 bases, 10 bases remained unmatched. The germline V gene has CDR1 SGDLS and CDR2 YYNGEE. CDR3 region: CASSAPGTGVHGYTF. The CDR3 nucleotides read TGTGCCAGCAGCGCCCCCGGGACAGGGGTTCACGGCTACACCTTC.

The chain links TRBV4-1 to TRBJ2-1; 10 nucleotides align to TRBD2. CDR1 is MGHRA, CDR2 YSYEKL, per germline. V lost 5 bases, J lost 8 bases, and 9 bases stayed unmatched. The CDR3 totals 15 residues. CDR3 sequence: CASSFRRTSGDEQFF. CDR3 nucleotides: TGCGCCAGCAGCTTCCGCCGGACTAGCGGCGATGAGCAGTTCTTC.

The rearrangement uses TRBV27 and TRBJ2-7; 9 bases map to TRBD2. Losses at the gene ends were 3 bases for V and 7 bases for J; bases not matched to a gene: 4. Germline loops: CDR1 MNHEY, CDR2 SMNVEV (reference sequence). This CDR3 has 13 amino acids. CDR3 DNA: TGTGCCAGCAGTTTGCGGCGGGGGGGGGAGCAGTACTTC. The encoded protein is CASSLRRGGEQYF.

The chain combines TRBV2 with TRBJ2-7; 7 positions match TRBD2. The length of the CDR3 is 14 residues. The trim removed 0 bases at V and 5 bases at J, leaving 4 bases unmatched. CDR1 and CDR2 from the germline V gene are SNHLY and FYNNEI. CDR3 sequence: CASSEAGGSNEQYF. The CDR3, as DNA: TGTGCCAGCAGTGAAGCAGGCGGGAGCAACGAGCAGTACTTC. The full variable domain, rest sourced from reference TRBV2 and TRBJ2-7, is EPEVTQTPSHQVTQMGQEVILRCVPISNHLYFYWYRQILGQKVEFLVSFYNNEISEKSEIFDDQFSVERPDGSNFTLKIRSTKLEDSAMYFCASSEAGGSNEQYFGPGTRLTVT.

This rearrangement joins TRBV14 to TRBJ2-1; 11 bases agree with TRBD1. The CDR3 contains 14 residues. Germline loops: CDR1 SGHDN, CDR2 FVKESK. With V trimmed by 5 bases and J by 8 bases, 5 bases remained unmatched. This CDR3 is CASSIGQGAHEQFF. Here the CDR3 DNA reads TGTGCCAGCAGCATAGGACAGGGGGCCCATGAGCAGTTCTTC. The full variable domain, with the rest looked up from reference TRBV14 and TRBJ2-1, is EAGVTQFPSHSVIEKGQTVTLRCDPISGHDNLYWYRRVMGKEIKFLLHFVKESKQDESGMPNNRFLAERTGGTYSTLKVQPAELEDSGVYFCASSIGQGAHEQFFGPGTRLTVL.

This chain joins TRBV5-1 and TRBJ2-5; D is possibly TRBD2 (6 bases). The CDR3 has 13 amino acids. The V gene's germline CDR1 is SGHRS and CDR2 YFSETQ. Between the trimmed V and J ends, which lost 2 bases and 2 bases, there was a span of 7 bases. The CDR3 DNA sequence: TGCGCCAGCAGCTTCAGCGGGCAAGAGACCCAGTACTTC. It specifies CASSFSGQETQYF.

This chain joins TRBV23-1 and TRBJ1-4; the D is unclear. TRBV23-1 is filed as an ORF, its function uncertain. Trimming took 5 bases from V and 0 from J, leaving 16 bases between them. This CDR3 is 17 amino acids long. CDR3 sequence reads: CASSSNGENATNEKLFF. CDR3 coding DNA: TGCGCCAGCAGTTCAAACGGAGAAAACGCAACTAATGAAAAACTGTTTTTT.

V is TRBV4-1 and J is TRBJ2-3; TRBD2 aligns across 12 bases. This CDR3 comprises 21 residues. The germline CDR1 and CDR2 sequences are MGHRA and YSYEKL. With 0 bases clipped from V and 1 base from J, the junction kept 14 bases outside the gene matches. The DNA of the CDR3 is TGCGCCAGCAGCCAAGACGCCCCTAGCGGGGGGGCCCCGGATCGCACAGATACGCAGTATTTT. As protein: CASSQDAPSGGAPDRTDTQYF.

V and J are TRBV11-2 and TRBJ2-2; D unclear. The CDR3 sequence is 14 residues long. Germline V gives CDR1 SGHAT, CDR2 FQNNGV. The V end lost 0 bases, the J end lost 4 bases, and 6 bases lay between the germline ends. CDR3 nucleotides: TGTGCCAGCAGCTTAGATCTTCTCACCGGGGAGCTGTTTTTT. Amino acid sequence: CASSLDLLTGELFF.

CDR3: CASSGGQGAIVYEQYF. CDR3 nucleotide sequence: TGTGCCAGCAGTGGGGGACAGGGGGCTATTGTCTACGAGCAGTACTTC. This chain joins TRBV28 and TRBJ2-7; 12 bases are shared with TRBD1. Per the germline V gene, CDR1 is MDHEN and CDR2 is SYDVKM. V shed 5 bases and J 3 bases; nucleotides not matched to a gene: 8. The CDR3 spans 16 residues.